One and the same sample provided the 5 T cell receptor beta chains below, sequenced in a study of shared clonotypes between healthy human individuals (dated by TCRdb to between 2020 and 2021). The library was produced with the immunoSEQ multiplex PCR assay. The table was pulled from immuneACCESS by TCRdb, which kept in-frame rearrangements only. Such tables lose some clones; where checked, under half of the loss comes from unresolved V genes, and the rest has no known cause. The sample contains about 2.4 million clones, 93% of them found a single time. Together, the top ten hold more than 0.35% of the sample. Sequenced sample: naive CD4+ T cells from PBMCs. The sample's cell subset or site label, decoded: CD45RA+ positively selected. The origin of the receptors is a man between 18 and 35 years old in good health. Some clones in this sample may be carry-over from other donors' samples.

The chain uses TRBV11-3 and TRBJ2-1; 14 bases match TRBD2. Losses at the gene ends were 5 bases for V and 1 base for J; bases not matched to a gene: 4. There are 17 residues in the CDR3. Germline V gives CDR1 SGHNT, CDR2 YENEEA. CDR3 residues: CASSAGTSGSSYNEQFF. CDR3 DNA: TGTGCCAGCAGCGCGGGGACTAGCGGGAGTTCCTACAATGAGCAGTTCTTC. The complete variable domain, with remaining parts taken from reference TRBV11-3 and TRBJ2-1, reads EAGVVQSPRYKIIEKKQPVAFWCNPISGHNTLYWYLQNLGQGPELLIRYENEEAVDDSQLPKDRFSAERLKGVDSTLKIQPAELGDSAVYLCASSAGTSGSSYNEQFFGPGTRLTVL.

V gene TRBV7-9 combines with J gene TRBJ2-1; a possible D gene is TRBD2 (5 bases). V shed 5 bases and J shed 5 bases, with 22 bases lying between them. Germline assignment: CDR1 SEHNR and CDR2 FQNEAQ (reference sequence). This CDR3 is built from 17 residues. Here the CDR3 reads CASSPRVLERTDNEQFF. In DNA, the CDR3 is TGTGCCAGCAGCCCAAGGGTCTTGGAGCGGACGGACAATGAGCAGTTCTTC.

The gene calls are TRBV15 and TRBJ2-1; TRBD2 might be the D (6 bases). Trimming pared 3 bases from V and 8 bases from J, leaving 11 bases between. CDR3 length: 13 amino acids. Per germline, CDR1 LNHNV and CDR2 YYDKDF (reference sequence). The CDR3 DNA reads TGTGCCACCAGCAGGGATAGCGGCGATGAGCAGTTCTTC. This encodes CATSRDSGDEQFF.

The CDR3, as DNA: TGTGCCAGCAGCCGCCTCCGTCTAGCGCAAGTCTACAATGAGCAGTTCTTC. Its protein product is CASSRLRLAQVYNEQFF. J is TRBJ2-1 and V is TRBV7-6, with D perhaps TRBD2 (6 bases). Per germline, CDR1 SGHVS and CDR2 FNYEAQ. Trimming took off 5 bases at V and 3 bases at J, with 20 bases between the two ends. The CDR3 has 17 residues. The variable domain in full, completed from reference TRBV7-6 and TRBJ2-1, reads GAGVSQSPRYKVTKRGQDVALRCDPISGHVSLYWYRQALGQGPEFLTYFNYEAQQDKSGLPNDRFSAERPEGSISTLTIQRTEQRDSAMYRCASSRLRLAQVYNEQFFGPGTRLTVL.

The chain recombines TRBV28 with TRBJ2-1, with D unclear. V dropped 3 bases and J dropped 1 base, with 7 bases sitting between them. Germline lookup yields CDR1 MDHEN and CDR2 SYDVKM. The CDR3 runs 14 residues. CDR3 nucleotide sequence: TGTGCCAGCAGTTTTTTTAGGTCCTACAATGAGCAGTTCTTC. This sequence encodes CASSFFRSYNEQFF.